This T cell receptor (beta chain) is drawn from a study of blood T cell repertoires in COVID-19. The germline CDR1 and CDR2 sequences are SNHLY and FYNNEI. Trimming removed 5 bases at V and 8 bases at J, with 14 bases between. The CDR3 runs 13 residues. As originally analysed: Estimation of nucleated cell counts was performed using reference gene primer amplification. Repertoires were generated with immunoSEQ multiplex PCR, while TCRdb's copy carries only in-frame clones and drops some. V and J calls and clone size are given by that table; D and trimming were obtained from the DNA. There are about 190,000 clones in the sample; 70% to 90% occur only once, and approximately 1.1% lies in the top ten.

Sequencing was performed on peripheral blood. The receptor's source is a man aged 25 to 45 with acute or convalescent COVID-19. The chain couples TRBV2 to TRBJ2-3; tentatively, D is TRBD1 (6 bases). As DNA, the CDR3 is TGTGCCAGCAGTATCTGGGACACGGGTACGCAGTATTTT. Translation: CASSIWDTGTQYF.